Listed below are T cell receptor beta chains from one sample, sequenced in a study of blood T cell repertoires in COVID-19. Here immunoSEQ multiplex PCR was the method, and the copy in TCRdb shows in-frame clones only, minus some. The sample has approximately 210,000 clones; 84% are singletons. Sequencing was carried out using peripheral blood. The receptors here all came from a woman between 45 and 65 years old with active or convalescent COVID-19. Both conserved end residues are part of each CDR3. The D gene is left open where the match is weak. Clone size, where shown, is once, few, many, or a class for clones that have expanded.

D gene,clone size,V gene,J gene,CDR3 protein,CDR3 DNA
NA,NA,TRBV28,TRBJ1-1,CASSQIKRTEAFF,TGTGCCAGCAGCCAGATAAAGAGGACTGAAGCTTTCTTT
TRBD1,NA,TRBV7-3,TRBJ2-1,CASSLRAQGTGVGEQFF,TGTGCCAGCAGCTTAAGGGCCCAAGGGACAGGGGTGGGCGAGCAGTTCTTC
NA,NA,TRBV12-5,TRBJ2-2,CASGSTNQPGELFF,TGTGCTAGTGGTTCGACAAACCAACCCGGGGAGCTGTTTTTT
NA,NA,TRBV19,TRBJ1-2,CASSIEKAGLIYGYTF,TGTGCCAGTAGTATTGAAAAGGCAGGATTGATCTATGGCTACACCTTC
NA,few,TRBV5-8,TRBJ2-2,CASRSRGDTGELFF,TGTGCCAGCAGGTCCAGGGGGGACACCGGGGAGCTGTTTTTT
TRBD1,once,TRBV29-1,TRBJ2-1,CSVVARGSSYNEQFF,TGCAGCGTTGTAGCCAGGGGGAGCTCCTACAATGAGCAGTTCTTC
TRBD1,NA,TRBV9,TRBJ2-3,CASSVGTGGVDTQYF,TGTGCCAGCAGCGTGGGGACAGGGGGTGTAGATACGCAGTATTTT
TRBD1,NA,TRBV11-2,TRBJ1-2,CASSRSGTGQLSYGYTF,TGTGCCAGCAGCCGTTCGGGGACAGGGCAGCTTAGTTATGGCTACACCTTC
TRBD1,NA,TRBV6-5,TRBJ1-1,CASRSDRGRGSEAFF,TGTGCCAGCAGGAGTGACAGGGGCAGAGGGTCTGAAGCTTTCTTT
NA,NA,TRBV9,TRBJ2-3,CASSVGLARENHVDSDTQYF,TGTGCCAGCAGCGTAGGATTGGCGCGGGAGAATCATGTGGACAGCGATACGCAGTATTTT
NA,NA,TRBV25-1,TRBJ2-3,CASSENREGNKDTQYF,TGTGCCAGCAGTGAAAACAGGGAGGGCAATAAAGATACGCAGTATTTT
TRBD1,NA,TRBV2,TRBJ1-1,CASTYRGVRTEAFF,TGTGCCAGCACTTACAGGGGGGTGCGGACTGAAGCTTTCTTT
TRBD1,NA,TRBV6-6,TRBJ2-5,CASSRGQGVETQYF,TGTGCCAGCAGTCGGGGACAGGGAGTAGAGACCCAGTACTTC
TRBD1,NA,TRBV5-1,TRBJ2-1,CASSPWTGGSEQFF,TGCGCCAGCAGCCCTTGGACAGGGGGCAGTGAGCAGTTCTTC
NA,NA,TRBV5-1,TRBJ1-3,CASKKELSGNTIYF,TGCGCCAGCAAGAAAGAGTTATCTGGAAACACCATATATTTT
NA,NA,TRBV5-1,TRBJ1-1,CASSSGLSTEAFF,TGCGCCAGCAGTTCAGGGTTAAGCACTGAAGCTTTCTTT
NA,few,TRBV27,TRBJ2-1,CASSLARTTYNEQFF,TGTGCCAGCAGTTTAGCCAGAACAACCTACAATGAGCAGTTCTTC
TRBD1,few,TRBV28,TRBJ1-2,CASSLGQGFGGYTF,TGTGCCAGCAGTTTGGGACAGGGCTTTGGAGGCTACACCTTC
TRBD1,NA,TRBV7-9,TRBJ2-7,CASSSTGVGYEQYF,TGTGCCAGCAGCTCGACAGGGGTTGGCTACGAGCAGTACTTC
NA,few,TRBV12-3/TRBV12-4,TRBJ1-1,CASRFQANTEAFF,TGTGCCAGCAGATTCCAAGCGAACACTGAAGCTTTCTTT
NA,NA,TRBV3-1/TRBV3-2,TRBJ2-3,CASSLVGGSTDTQYF,TGTGCCAGCAGCCTTGTGGGGGGTAGCACAGATACGCAGTATTTT
TRBD2,NA,TRBV29-1,TRBJ2-3,CSVEGNTGTSGITDTQYF,TGCAGCGTTGAAGGTAACACCGGGACTAGCGGGATCACAGATACGCAGTATTTT
NA,NA,TRBV7-9,TRBJ2-7,CASSHQVGGSEQYF,TGTGCCAGCAGCCATCAAGTCGGAGGATCCGAGCAGTACTTC
TRBD1,NA,TRBV10-3,TRBJ2-7,CAIGGQGTVPYEQYF,TGTGCCATCGGAGGACAGGGGACGGTCCCCTACGAGCAGTACTTC
NA,NA,TRBV28,TRBJ1-3,CASTASGGSGNTIYF,TGTGCCAGCACCGCCTCCGGGGGTTCTGGAAACACCATATATTTT
TRBD2,NA,TRBV15,TRBJ2-1,CATSRDRGLAGATSSYNEQFF,TGTGCCACCAGCAGAGATCGCGGCCTAGCGGGGGCCACGAGCTCCTACAATGAGCAGTTCTTC
NA,NA,TRBV5-1,TRBJ1-1,CASRWGGQTEAFF,TGCGCCAGCAGATGGGGGGGACAAACTGAAGCTTTCTTT
NA,NA,TRBV19,TRBJ2-7,CASSIRGARYEQYF,TGTGCCAGTAGTATCCGGGGGGCGCGGTACGAGCAGTACTTC
NA,NA,TRBV24-1,TRBJ2-1,CATSDLGSGRGEQFF,TGTGCCACCAGTGATTTGGGGTCAGGGAGGGGGGAGCAGTTCTTC
TRBD1,once,TRBV7-3,TRBJ2-1,CASSNDRGVNNEQFF,TGTGCCAGCAGCAACGACAGGGGCGTCAACAATGAGCAGTTCTTC
NA,NA,TRBV11-2,TRBJ1-2,CASSLALGSYLANYGYTF,TGTGCCAGCAGCCTCGCTTTGGGCAGTTATTTAGCTAACTATGGCTACACCTTC
TRBD1,NA,TRBV7-9,TRBJ1-1,CASSSMTGVNTEAFF,TGTGCCAGCAGCTCTATGACAGGGGTGAACACTGAAGCTTTCTTT
TRBD1,NA,TRBV3-1/TRBV3-2,TRBJ1-5,CASSLGTGVQPQHF,TGTGCCAGCAGCCTGGGGACAGGGGTGCAGCCCCAGCATTTT
TRBD1,NA,TRBV6-5,TRBJ1-3,CASSYSTGGSGNTIYF,TGTGCCAGCAGTTACTCAACAGGGGGCTCTGGAAACACCATATATTTT
TRBD1,NA,TRBV2,TRBJ1-2,CASSGQGSGGYTF,TGTGCCAGCAGTGGACAGGGATCAGGTGGCTACACCTTC
NA,few,TRBV18,TRBJ2-7,CASSPRPGQPVEQYF,TGTGCCAGCTCACCACGTCCAGGACAGCCAGTGGAGCAGTACTTC
TRBD2,NA,TRBV5-4,TRBJ2-7,CASSLLAVSYEQYF,TGTGCCAGCAGCTTGCTAGCGGTCTCCTACGAGCAGTACTTC
NA,NA,TRBV5-1,TRBJ1-6,CASSLGQGGDSPLHF,TGCGCCAGCAGCTTGGGGCAGGGAGGTGATTCACCCCTCCACTTT
TRBD1,NA,TRBV2,TRBJ1-1,CASSVRQGDTEAFF,TGTGCCAGCAGTGTTAGACAGGGGGACACTGAAGCTTTCTTT
NA,NA,TRBV6-1,TRBJ1-4,CASSEASGASNEKLFF,TGTGCCAGCAGTGAAGCCTCTGGGGCATCTAATGAAAAACTGTTTTTT
NA,NA,TRBV11-3,TRBJ2-3,CASSLSSRTDTQYF,TGTGCCAGCAGCTTATCGTCTCGCACAGATACGCAGTATTTT
NA,few,TRBV28,TRBJ1-1,CASSNFGGGGAEAFF,TGTGCCAGCAGCAACTTTGGGGGGGGAGGTGCTGAAGCTTTCTTT
TRBD1,NA,TRBV19,TRBJ1-6,CASSPLRGMNSPLHF,TGTGCCAGTAGTCCCCTCAGGGGGATGAATTCACCCCTCCACTTT
NA,NA,TRBV24-1,TRBJ1-2,CATSESGSKIVDGYTF,TGTGCCACCAGTGAGTCCGGGAGTAAAATTGTTGATGGCTACACCTTC
NA,NA,TRBV6-6,TRBJ2-2,CASTRGLLTGELFF,TGTGCCAGCACCCGAGGACTCCTCACCGGGGAGCTGTTTTTT
TRBD1,NA,TRBV5-1,TRBJ2-1,CASSLAGTGSYNEQFF,TGCGCCAGCAGCTTGGCCGGGACAGGGAGTTACAATGAGCAGTTCTTC
NA,once,TRBV19,TRBJ1-2,CASSIGTAGGGYTF,TGTGCCAGTAGTATAGGGACAGCTGGCGGAGGCTACACCTTC
TRBD2,NA,TRBV20-1,TRBJ2-3,CSASPSGVTDTQYF,TGCAGTGCTAGTCCTAGCGGGGTCACAGATACGCAGTATTTT
NA,NA,TRBV10-1,TRBJ1-1,CASSGTGMDEAFF,TGCGCCAGCAGTGGTACGGGTATGGATGAAGCTTTCTTT
NA,NA,TRBV2,TRBJ2-2,CASMSGFNTGELFF,TGTGCCAGCATGTCGGGGTTTAACACCGGGGAGCTGTTTTTT
TRBD2,NA,TRBV27,TRBJ2-7,CASSLAGTRTYEQYF,TGTGCCAGCAGTCTGGCCGGGACTAGAACCTACGAGCAGTACTTC
TRBD1,NA,TRBV11-1,TRBJ2-5,CASSQGQQETQYF,TGTGCCAGCAGCCAGGGACAGCAAGAGACCCAGTACTTC
TRBD1,NA,TRBV3-1/TRBV3-2,TRBJ2-3,CASSQDYGDSPTDTQYF,TGTGCCAGCAGCCAAGATTATGGGGACAGTCCCACAGATACGCAGTATTTT